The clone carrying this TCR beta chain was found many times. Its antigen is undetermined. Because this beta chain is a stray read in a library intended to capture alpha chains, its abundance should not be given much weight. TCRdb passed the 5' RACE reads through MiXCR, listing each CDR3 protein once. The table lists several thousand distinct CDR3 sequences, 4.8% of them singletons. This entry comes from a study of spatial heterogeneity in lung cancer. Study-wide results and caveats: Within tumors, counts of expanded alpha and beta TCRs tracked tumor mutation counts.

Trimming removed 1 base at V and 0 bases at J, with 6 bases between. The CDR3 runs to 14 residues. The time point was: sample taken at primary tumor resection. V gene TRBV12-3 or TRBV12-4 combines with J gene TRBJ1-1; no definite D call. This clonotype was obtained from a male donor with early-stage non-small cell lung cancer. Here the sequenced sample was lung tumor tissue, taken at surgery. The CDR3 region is CASSLGGLNTEAFF. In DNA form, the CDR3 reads TGTGCCAGCAGTTTAGGGGGTTTGAACACTGAAGCTTTCTTT.